This T cell receptor (beta chain) came from a study of blood T cell repertoires in COVID-19. About the study: Acute-phase and convalescent COVID-19 samples originated in the United States, Italy and Spain. T cells, B-cell-depleted T cells, or PBMCs supplied cDNA or gDNA.

In its sample, this clone was seen a few times. Data came from immunoSEQ multiplex PCR; TCRdb stores just in-frame clones and leaves some out. The sample lists 200,000 to 250,000 clones, 80% occurring once. The TCR comes from a human donor in a cohort sampled during active COVID-19. Material for sequencing was peripheral blood.

This chain's CDR3 is CAISSHFNVKDRNTGELFF. The CDR3 nucleotides read TGTGCCATCAGTTCGCATTTTAACGTGAAAGACAGAAACACCGGGGAGCTGTTTTTT. V and J are TRBV10-3 and TRBJ2-2; possible D gene TRBD1, 5 bases. V lost 5 bases, J lost 2 bases, and 24 bases lay in between. The germline V gene encodes CDR1 ENHRY and CDR2 SYGVKD. The CDR3 spans 19 residues.